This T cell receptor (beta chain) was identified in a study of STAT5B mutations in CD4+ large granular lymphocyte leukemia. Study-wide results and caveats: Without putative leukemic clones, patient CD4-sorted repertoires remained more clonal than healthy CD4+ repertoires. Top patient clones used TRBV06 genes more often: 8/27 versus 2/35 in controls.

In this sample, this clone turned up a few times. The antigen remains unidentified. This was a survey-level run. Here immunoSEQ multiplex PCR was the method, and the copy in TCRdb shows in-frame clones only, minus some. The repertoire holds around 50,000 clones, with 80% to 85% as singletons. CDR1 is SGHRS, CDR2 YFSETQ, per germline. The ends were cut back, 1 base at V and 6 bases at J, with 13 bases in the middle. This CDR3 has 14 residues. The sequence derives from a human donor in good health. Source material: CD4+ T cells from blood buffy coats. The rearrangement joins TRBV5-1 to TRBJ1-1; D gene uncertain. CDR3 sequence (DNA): TGCGCCAGCAGCTTGATTCTAGCGAGCGCTGAAGCTTTCTTT. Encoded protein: CASSLILASAEAFF. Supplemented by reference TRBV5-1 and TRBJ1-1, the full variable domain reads KAGVTQTPRYLIKTRGQQVTLSCSPISGHRSVSWYQQTPGQGLQFLFEYFSETQRNKGNFPGRFSGRQFSNSRSEMNVSTLELGDSALYLCASSLILASAEAFFGQGTRLTVV.